The source of this T cell receptor beta chain is a study of CD8 T cells in Susac syndrome. In contrast to the negatively isolated CD8+ and CD4+ T cells, TEMRA cells were FACS-enriched. The CDR3 loop spans 14 amino acids. CDR1 is SGHVS and CDR2 is FQNEAQ in the germline V gene. Deletions cut 1 base from V and 3 bases from J, with 10 bases between. Reverse transcription of about 0.45 to 1 ug RNA was performed with random hexamers. TCRdb reprocessed the immunoSEQ multiplex PCR reads via MiXCR and lists one record per CDR3 protein. The table includes about 180,000 distinct CDR3 sequences, 90% to 97% detected once.

This sequence was found in a human donor with multiple sclerosis. The chain uses TRBV7-8 and TRBJ2-7; D may be TRBD2 (5 bases). Sample: CD4+ T cells from PBMCs. The DNA of the CDR3 is TGTGCCAGCAGCTTAGGCGGGCAGCACTACGAGCAGTACTTC. Its translation: CASSLGGQHYEQYF.